Shown below are 27 T cell receptor beta chains from a single sample sequenced in a study of blood T cell repertoires in COVID-19 (dated by TCRdb to about 2020). Receptors were amplified or captured by the immunoSEQ multiplex PCR assay. This is the immuneACCESS table as TCRdb keeps it, with only in-frame sequences that have V and J called. A part of the clones is gone; compared with another copy, unresolved V genes explain less than half, and the rest is unexplained. The table for this sample lists 180,000 or so clones; roughly 86% of them were counted only once. The top ten hold around 0.99% of the sample. The sequenced sample was peripheral blood. The source is a man aged 18 to 29 with acute or convalescent COVID-19.

The chain couples TRBV20-1 to TRBJ1-3; TRBD1 is a possible D gene (5 bases). CDR1 is DFQATT and CDR2 is SNEGSKA in the germline V gene (reference sequence). CDR3 size: 11 residues. With 5 bases removed from V and 8 bases from J, the gap between germline ends came to 10 bases. The CDR3 protein is CSAAGEHTIYF. In DNA, the CDR3 is TGCAGTGCTGCGGGGGAACACACCATATATTTT.

The V and J genes are TRBV10-3 and TRBJ2-7, with 9 bases fitting TRBD1. The CDR3 is 14 residues long. J was trimmed by 1 base and V by 5 bases; bases with no gene match: 3. CDR1 ENHRY and CDR2 SYGVKD come from the germline V gene. The CDR3 sequence: CAISYGTGSYEQYF. The DNA for the CDR3 is TGTGCCATCAGTTACGGGACAGGGTCCTACGAGCAGTACTTC.

This chain connects TRBV18 to TRBJ1-2; possible D gene TRBD1, 6 bases. This CDR3 contains 15 residues. Trimming pared 2 bases from V and 6 bases from J, leaving 16 bases between. Germline-derived CDR1 and CDR2 are KGHSH and LQKENI. For the CDR3, the DNA is TGTGCCAGCTCACCAGGACAGCAATCGGTCGATGGCTACACCTTC. This codes for CASSPGQQSVDGYTF.

The J gene is TRBJ2-1, the V gene TRBV24-1, with TRBD1 identical over 9 bases. From germline, CDR1 is KGHDR and CDR2 SFDVKD. V shed 9 bases and J 7 bases; nucleotides not matched to a gene: 6. The CDR3 is made up of 13 amino acids. Here the CDR3 reads CATGGQGDNEQFF. In nucleotides, the CDR3 is TGTGCCACCGGGGGACAGGGAGATAATGAGCAGTTCTTC.

The DNA of the CDR3 is TGTGCCAGCAGCTTCAGGGTCGGCTATAATTCACCCCTCCACTTT. Encoded protein: CASSFRVGYNSPLHF. The chain recombines TRBV7-2 with TRBJ1-6, with D possibly TRBD1 on 5 matching bases. Germline CDR1 is SGHTA and CDR2 is FQGNSA. The CDR3 is made up of 15 amino acids. Trimming took off 3 bases at V and 3 bases at J, with 9 bases between the two ends. Looking up the rest from reference TRBV7-2 and TRBJ1-6 gives the full variable domain: GAGVSQSPSNKVTEKGKDVELRCDPISGHTALYWYRQSLGQGLEFLIYFQGNSAPDKSGLPSDRFSAERTGGSVSTLTIQRTQQEDSAVYLCASSFRVGYNSPLHFGNGTRLTVT.

The chain combines TRBV9 with TRBJ2-1; 9 bases map to TRBD2. After removal of 0 bases from V and 4 bases from J, the junction contained 8 bases not matched to a gene. The CDR3 is made up of 17 amino acids. CDR1 is SGDLS, CDR2 YYNGEE, per germline. The CDR3, as DNA: TGTGCCAGCAGCGTAGGGGGAGGGACTAGCCAATACAATGAGCAGTTCTTC. This codes for CASSVGGGTSQYNEQFF.

There are a few counts of this clone. V is TRBV4-2 and J is TRBJ1-1, with D unresolved. Germline V gene lookup returns CDR1 LGHNA and CDR2 YNFKEQ. The V gene lost 4 bases and the J gene lost 2 bases, with 14 bases spanning the gap. The CDR3 consists of 15 residues. The DNA of the CDR3 is TGTGCCAGCAGCCGAGGGAGTGGGGAAAACACTGAAGCTTTCTTT. Translation gives CASSRGSGENTEAFF.

The chain links TRBV6-5 to TRBJ2-3; weak D call: TRBD2 (5 bases). Deletions cut 4 bases from V and 0 bases from J, with 11 bases between. The CDR3 runs to 15 residues. Per germline, CDR1 MNHEY and CDR2 SVGAGI. The CDR3: CASSFTRVSTDTQYF. DNA of the CDR3: TGTGCCAGCAGTTTCACTAGGGTGAGCACAGATACGCAGTATTTT.

The chain links TRBV5-1 to TRBJ2-5; 7 bases are a match to TRBD1. This CDR3 has 15 residues. V dropped 0 bases and J dropped 5; count of bases not matched to a gene: 7. Germline CDR1 and CDR2: SGHRS and YFSETQ. The CDR3 nucleotides read TGCGCCAGCAGCTTGGGGAGCGGCAGGGGGGAGACCCAGTACTTC. Amino acid sequence: CASSLGSGRGETQYF.

The V gene is TRBV3-1 (or the pseudogene TRBV3-2), the J gene TRBJ1-4, with 7 bases aligning to TRBD1. The germline V gene encodes CDR1 LGHDT and CDR2 YNNKEL (reference sequence). The CDR3 is made up of 14 amino acids. J lost 7 bases, V lost 1 base, and 3 bases had no gene match. The CDR3 sequence: CASSQVGGTEKLFF. DNA of the CDR3: TGTGCCAGCAGCCAAGTAGGGGGCACTGAAAAACTGTTTTTT.

The V call is TRBV4-2, the J call TRBJ1-2; D perhaps matches TRBD1 (5 bases). Between the trimmed V and J ends, which lost 0 bases and 7 bases, there was a span of 15 bases. This CDR3 is 15 amino acids long. Germline V CDR1 and CDR2: LGHNA, YNFKEQ. CDR3 nucleotides: TGTGCCAGCAGCCAAGAGTCTGGCAGGGCGAGTGGCTACACCTTC. It yields the protein CASSQESGRASGYTF.

V is TRBV5-6 and J is TRBJ2-2; 8 nucleotides align to TRBD1. The ends lost 0 bases at V and 4 bases at J; junction bases unmatched: 8. The CDR3 sequence is 17 residues long. The germline V gene has CDR1 SGHDT and CDR2 YYEEEE. The CDR3 reads CASSLGAQGATTGELFF. In nucleotides, the CDR3 is TGTGCCAGCAGCTTGGGGGCTCAGGGGGCGACCACCGGGGAGCTGTTTTTT.

V usage is TRBV28 and J usage is TRBJ2-3; TRBD1 aligns across 9 bases. The germline gives CDR1 MDHEN, CDR2 SYDVKM. This CDR3 spans 15 amino acids. Losses at the gene ends were 5 bases for V and 3 bases for J; bases not matched to a gene: 6. CDR3 nucleotide sequence: TGTGCCAGCAGTCGGACAGGGGCCGTGACAGATACGCAGTATTTT. The encoded protein is CASSRTGAVTDTQYF.

The chain uses TRBV7-9 and TRBJ2-1; 9 nucleotides agree with TRBD2. Germline CDR1 and CDR2: SEHNR and FQNEAQ (reference sequence). J gave up 4 bases and V 4 bases, and 8 bases lay outside the gene matches. The CDR3 covers 16 residues. The CDR3 sequence is CASSSVGGGAYNEQFF. CDR3 coding DNA: TGTGCCAGCAGCTCGGTGGGCGGGGGGGCGTACAATGAGCAGTTCTTC.

The chain joins TRBV7-8 to TRBJ2-3; D might be TRBD1 (6 bases). The CDR3 spans 15 residues. Germline CDR1 is SGHVS and CDR2 is FQNEAQ. V was pared by 5 bases and J by 0 bases, with 12 bases between. CDR3 DNA sequence: TGTGCCAGCAGCCCAGGGGTCACTAGCACAGATACGCAGTATTTT. This codes for CASSPGVTSTDTQYF.

The rearrangement uses TRBV27 and TRBJ1-2; D is uncertain. The CDR3 is made up of 15 amino acids. Germline V CDR1 and CDR2: MNHEY, SMNVEV (reference sequence). The germline V and J ends were trimmed by 2 bases and 1 base, with 11 bases remaining between them. In DNA form, the CDR3 reads TGTGCCAGCAGTTTAAACGGTTTTAGTAACTATGGCTACACCTTC. Translating it yields CASSLNGFSNYGYTF.

This clone showed up just once. Other DNA sequences in the sample encode the same CDR3. V is TRBV6-5 and J is TRBJ1-2; 7 positions agree with TRBD1. The trim removed 5 bases at V and 6 bases at J, leaving 9 bases unmatched. The CDR3 has 14 amino acids. Germline CDR1 and CDR2: MNHEY and SVGAGI. CDR3 amino acids: CASSTPTGTDGYTF. CDR3 nucleotide sequence: TGTGCCAGCAGTACCCCCACAGGGACAGATGGCTACACCTTC.

The J gene is TRBJ1-6, the V gene TRBV6-5, with TRBD1 as a possible D gene (5 bases). Deletions cut 8 bases from V and 5 bases from J, with 13 bases between. Germline assignment: CDR1 MNHEY and CDR2 SVGAGI. The CDR3 has 14 residues. This chain's CDR3 is CASGAALDNSPLHF. The CDR3 DNA reads as TGTGCCAGCGGGGCAGCTCTAGATAATTCACCCCTCCACTTT.

This CDR3 reads CASSPWTGNNSPLHF. The CDR3 nucleotides read TGTGCCAGCAGCCCCTGGACAGGGAATAATTCACCCCTCCACTTT. The V gene is TRBV5-8, the J gene TRBJ1-6, with 8 bases matching TRBD1. Losses at the gene ends were 4 bases for V and 5 bases for J; bases not matched to a gene: 5. The CDR3 runs 15 residues. Germline CDR1 SGHTS, CDR2 YDEGEE.

The rearrangement links TRBV6-5 to TRBJ2-7; D is undetermined. Germline lookup yields CDR1 MNHEY and CDR2 SVGAGI. V was trimmed by 5 bases and J by 6 bases, leaving 17 bases between them. The CDR3 covers 14 residues. The CDR3 nucleotides are TGTGCCAGCAGTCCCCCGCTCCTAAGTGCCGAGCAGTACGTC. Its protein is CASSPPLLSAEQYV.

The J gene is TRBJ2-7, the V gene TRBV7-9; D not certain. The CDR3 consists of 12 residues. Trimming removed 4 bases at V and 4 bases at J, with 8 bases between. Germline V gives CDR1 SEHNR, CDR2 FQNEAQ (reference sequence). The CDR3 is CASSSWSYEQYF. The CDR3 DNA reads as TGTGCCAGCAGCTCTTGGAGTTACGAGCAGTACTTC.

The rearrangement uses TRBV7-8 and TRBJ1-2, with TRBD1 as a possible D gene (5 bases). V was pared by 4 bases and J by 6 bases, with 15 bases between. In germline, CDR1 is SGHVS, CDR2 FQNEAQ. The CDR3 totals 14 residues. The CDR3 bases are TGTGCCAGCAGCTCCCAAGTGAAGGGGCATGGCTACACCTTC. Amino acids: CASSSQVKGHGYTF.

This clone turned up a few times. The chain combines TRBV6-5 with TRBJ1-5; a weak D match, TRBD1 (5 bases). From germline, CDR1 is MNHEY and CDR2 SVGAGI. The CDR3 spans 14 residues. Trimming removed 6 bases from V and 0 bases from J, with 9 bases in between. CDR3 region: CASSSTDSNQPQHF. CDR3 DNA: TGTGCCAGCAGCTCGACAGATAGCAATCAGCCCCAGCATTTT.

This rearrangement joins TRBV6-2 or TRBV6-3 to TRBJ1-4, with D possibly being TRBD1 (5 bases). The CDR3 runs 15 residues. Trimming removed 0 bases at V and 8 bases at J, with 13 bases between. Germline assignment: CDR1 MNHEY and CDR2 SVGEGT. CDR3: CASSYSIGVGEKLFF. The DNA for the CDR3 is TGTGCCAGCAGTTACTCGATAGGGGTTGGAGAAAAACTGTTTTTT.

The chain recombines TRBV28 with TRBJ2-3; D ambiguous. The CDR3 is 16 amino acids. The V gene lost 3 bases and the J gene lost 4 bases, with 17 bases spanning the gap. The germline gives CDR1 MDHEN, CDR2 SYDVKM. DNA for the CDR3: TGTGCCAGCAGTTTCTTTGGTTCTATGAGTGCAGATACGCAGTATTTT. Translated, it gives CASSFFGSMSADTQYF.

This clone was observed a single time. This chain connects TRBV6-5 to TRBJ1-4, with 9 bases identical to TRBD1. The CDR3 is made up of 16 amino acids. V lost 0 bases to trimming and J lost 8 bases; unmatched junction nucleotides: 7. The germline CDR1 and CDR2 sequences are MNHEY and SVGAGI. The chain's CDR3 is CASSYSDRGAREKLFF. CDR3 DNA sequence: TGTGCCAGCAGTTACTCCGACAGGGGGGCGAGGGAAAAACTGTTTTTT.

V and J are TRBV29-1 and TRBJ1-1; TRBD1 is a possible D gene (5 bases). The germline V gene encodes CDR1 SQVTM and CDR2 ANQGSEA. The CDR3 extends over 17 amino acids. V was cut by 3 bases and J by 0 bases, with 20 bases left in between. CDR3 residues: CSVDGLVETGLNTEAFF. Here the CDR3 DNA reads TGCAGCGTTGATGGTCTTGTGGAAACAGGACTGAACACTGAAGCTTTCTTT.